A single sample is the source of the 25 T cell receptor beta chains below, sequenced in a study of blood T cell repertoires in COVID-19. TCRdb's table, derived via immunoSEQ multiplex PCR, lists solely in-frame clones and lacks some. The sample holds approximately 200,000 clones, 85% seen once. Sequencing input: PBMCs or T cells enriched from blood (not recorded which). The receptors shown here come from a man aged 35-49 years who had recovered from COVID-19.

As DNA, the CDR3 is TGTGCCTGGAGTCCCGGCCCGGGACAGTTGAACACTGAAGCTTTCTTT. As protein: CAWSPGPGQLNTEAFF. The rearrangement links TRBV30 to TRBJ1-1, with 7 bases that match TRBD1. Germline lookup yields CDR1 GTSNPN and CDR2 SVGIG (reference sequence). The J segment lost 0 bases and the V segment lost 2 bases, leaving 9 bases of the junction unmatched. The CDR3 contains 16 residues.

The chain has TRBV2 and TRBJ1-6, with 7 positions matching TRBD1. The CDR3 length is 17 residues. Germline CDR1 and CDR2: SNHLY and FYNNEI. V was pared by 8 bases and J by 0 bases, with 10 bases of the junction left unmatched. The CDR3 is CASQQGRASSYNSPLHF. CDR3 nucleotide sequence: TGTGCCAGCCAACAGGGGCGCGCTAGCTCCTATAATTCACCCCTCCACTTT.

CDR3: CASSSLLAAGTGELFF. CDR3 sequence (DNA): TGTGCCAGCAGTTCTCTACTAGCGGCGGGAACCGGGGAGCTGTTTTTT. This chain connects TRBV6-5 to TRBJ2-2; TRBD2 matches 8 bases. Germline-derived CDR1 and CDR2 are MNHEY and SVGAGI. The CDR3 runs 16 residues. The V segment lost 4 bases and the J segment 5 bases; nucleotides outside the gene matches: 9.

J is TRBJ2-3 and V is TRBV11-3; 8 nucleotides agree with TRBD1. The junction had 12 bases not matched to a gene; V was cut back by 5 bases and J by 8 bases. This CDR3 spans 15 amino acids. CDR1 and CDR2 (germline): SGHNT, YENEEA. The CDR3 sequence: CASSTGQGISVTQYF. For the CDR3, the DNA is TGTGCCAGCAGCACCGGACAGGGTATATCGGTTACGCAGTATTTT.

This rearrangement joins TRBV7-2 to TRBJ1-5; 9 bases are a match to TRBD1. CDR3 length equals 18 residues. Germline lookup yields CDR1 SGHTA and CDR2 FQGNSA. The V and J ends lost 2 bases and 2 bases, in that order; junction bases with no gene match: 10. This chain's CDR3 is CASSLRPLTGGGNQPQHF. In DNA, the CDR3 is TGTGCCAGCAGCTTACGCCCGCTGACAGGGGGGGGCAATCAGCCCCAGCATTTT.

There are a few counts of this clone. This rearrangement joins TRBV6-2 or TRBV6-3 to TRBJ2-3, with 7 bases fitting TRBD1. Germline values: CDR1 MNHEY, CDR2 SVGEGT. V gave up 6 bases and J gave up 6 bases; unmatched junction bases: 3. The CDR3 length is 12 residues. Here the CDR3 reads CASSDRVDTQYF. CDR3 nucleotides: TGTGCCAGCAGCGACAGGGTTGATACGCAGTATTTT.

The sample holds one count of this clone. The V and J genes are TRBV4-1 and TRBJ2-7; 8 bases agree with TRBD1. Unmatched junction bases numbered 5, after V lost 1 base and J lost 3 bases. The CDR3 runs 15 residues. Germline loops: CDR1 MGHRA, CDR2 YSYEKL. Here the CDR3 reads CASSQGSGGFYEQYF. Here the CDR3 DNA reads TGCGCCAGCAGCCAAGGGTCAGGGGGCTTCTACGAGCAGTACTTC.

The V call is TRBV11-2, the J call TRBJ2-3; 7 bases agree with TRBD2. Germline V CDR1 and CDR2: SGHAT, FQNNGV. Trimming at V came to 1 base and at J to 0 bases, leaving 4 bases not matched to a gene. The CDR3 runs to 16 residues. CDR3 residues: CASSLVAGVSTDTQYF. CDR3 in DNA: TGTGCCAGCAGCTTAGTGGCGGGAGTTAGCACAGATACGCAGTATTTT.

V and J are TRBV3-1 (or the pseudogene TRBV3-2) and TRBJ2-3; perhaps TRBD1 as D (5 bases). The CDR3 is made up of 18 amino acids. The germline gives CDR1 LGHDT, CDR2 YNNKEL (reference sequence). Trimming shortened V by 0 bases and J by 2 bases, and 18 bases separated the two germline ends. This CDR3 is CASSQDPTGAATTDTQYF. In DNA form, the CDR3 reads TGTGCCAGCAGCCAAGATCCAACAGGCGCGGCCACCACAGATACGCAGTATTTT.

The CDR3 DNA follows: TGTGCCAGCAGCCAAGATTACTACATAGCGAGAGAGCAGTACTTC. Translation gives CASSQDYYIAREQYF. The gene calls are TRBV3-1 (or the pseudogene TRBV3-2) and TRBJ2-7; weak D call: TRBD2 (5 bases). This CDR3 region has 15 residues. Germline V lookup: CDR1 LGHDT, CDR2 YNNKEL (reference sequence). V lost 0 bases, J lost 7 bases, and 16 bases lay in between.

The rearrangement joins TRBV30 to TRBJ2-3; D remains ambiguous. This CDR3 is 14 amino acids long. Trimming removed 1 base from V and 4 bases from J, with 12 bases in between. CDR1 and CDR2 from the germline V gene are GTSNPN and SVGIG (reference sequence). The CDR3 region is CAWSAGFFPDTQYF. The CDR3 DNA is TGTGCCTGGAGTGCCGGGTTCTTCCCAGATACGCAGTATTTT.

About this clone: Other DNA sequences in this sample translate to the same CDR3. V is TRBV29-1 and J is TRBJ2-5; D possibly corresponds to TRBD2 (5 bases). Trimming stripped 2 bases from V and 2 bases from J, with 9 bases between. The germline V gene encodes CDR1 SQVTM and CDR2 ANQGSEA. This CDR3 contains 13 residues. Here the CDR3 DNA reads TGCAGCGTTGAATCGGGGTCACAAGAGACCCAGTACTTC. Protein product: CSVESGSQETQYF.

CDR3: CASSFRQGFYEQYF. CDR3 DNA: TGTGCCAGCAGTTTTAGGCAGGGTTTCTACGAGCAGTACTTC. V is TRBV27 and J is TRBJ2-7; perhaps TRBD1 as D (5 bases). Trimming removed 3 bases from V and 3 bases from J, with 12 bases in between. Germline lookup yields CDR1 MNHEY and CDR2 SMNVEV (reference sequence). The CDR3 is 14 residues long.

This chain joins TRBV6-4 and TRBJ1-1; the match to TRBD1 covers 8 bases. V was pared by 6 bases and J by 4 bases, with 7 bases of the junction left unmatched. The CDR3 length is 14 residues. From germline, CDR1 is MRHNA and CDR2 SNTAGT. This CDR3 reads CASSPQGGGTEAFF. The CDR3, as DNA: TGTGCCAGCAGCCCACAGGGGGGTGGCACTGAAGCTTTCTTT.

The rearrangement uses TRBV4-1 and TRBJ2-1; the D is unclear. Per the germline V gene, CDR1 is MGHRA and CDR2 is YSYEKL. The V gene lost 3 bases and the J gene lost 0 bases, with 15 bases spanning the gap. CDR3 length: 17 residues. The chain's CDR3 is CASSHPVRSASYNEQFF. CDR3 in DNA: TGCGCCAGCAGCCACCCCGTTCGGTCCGCCTCCTACAATGAGCAGTTCTTC.

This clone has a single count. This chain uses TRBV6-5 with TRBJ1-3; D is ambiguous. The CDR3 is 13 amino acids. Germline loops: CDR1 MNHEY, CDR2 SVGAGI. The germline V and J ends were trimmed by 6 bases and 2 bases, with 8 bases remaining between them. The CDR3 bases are TGTGCCAGCAGGTTATCTGCTGGAAACACCATATATTTT. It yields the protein CASRLSAGNTIYF.

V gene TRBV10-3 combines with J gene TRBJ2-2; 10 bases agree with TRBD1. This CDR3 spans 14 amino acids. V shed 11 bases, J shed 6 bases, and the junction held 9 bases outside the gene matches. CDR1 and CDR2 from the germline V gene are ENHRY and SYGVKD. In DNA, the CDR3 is TGTGCCGCAGCCGGGACAGGGGCCCCCGGGGAGCTGTTTTTT. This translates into CAAAGTGAPGELFF.

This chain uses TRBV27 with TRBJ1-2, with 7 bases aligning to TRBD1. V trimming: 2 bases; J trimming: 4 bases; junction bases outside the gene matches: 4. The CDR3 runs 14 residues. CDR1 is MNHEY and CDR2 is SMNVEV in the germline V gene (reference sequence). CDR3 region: CASSLKQGFYGYTF. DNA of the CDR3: TGTGCCAGCAGTTTAAAACAGGGGTTCTATGGCTACACCTTC.

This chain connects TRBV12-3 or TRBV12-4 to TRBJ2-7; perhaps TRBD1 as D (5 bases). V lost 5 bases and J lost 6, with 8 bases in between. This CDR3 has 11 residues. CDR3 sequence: CASSDSTEQYF. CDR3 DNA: TGTGCCAGCAGTGACAGTACCGAGCAGTACTTC.

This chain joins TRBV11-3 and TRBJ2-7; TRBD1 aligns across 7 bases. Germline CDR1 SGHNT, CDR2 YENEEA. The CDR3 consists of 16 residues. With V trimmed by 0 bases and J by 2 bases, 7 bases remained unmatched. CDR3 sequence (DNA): TGTGCCAGCAGCTTAGATGTCCCAACAGGGGCCTACGAGCAGTACTTC. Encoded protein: CASSLDVPTGAYEQYF.

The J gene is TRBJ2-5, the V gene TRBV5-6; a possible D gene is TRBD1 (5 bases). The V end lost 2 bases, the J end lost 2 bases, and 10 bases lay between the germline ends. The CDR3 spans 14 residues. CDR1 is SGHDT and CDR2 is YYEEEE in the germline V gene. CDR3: CASSFPTVQETQYF. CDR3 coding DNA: TGTGCCAGCAGCTTTCCGACAGTACAAGAGACCCAGTACTTC.

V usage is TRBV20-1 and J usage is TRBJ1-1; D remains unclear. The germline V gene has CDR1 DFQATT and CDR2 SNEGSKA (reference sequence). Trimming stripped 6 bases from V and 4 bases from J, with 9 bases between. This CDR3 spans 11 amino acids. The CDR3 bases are TGCAGTGCCTGGGCGCGCACTGAAGCTTTCTTT. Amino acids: CSAWARTEAFF.

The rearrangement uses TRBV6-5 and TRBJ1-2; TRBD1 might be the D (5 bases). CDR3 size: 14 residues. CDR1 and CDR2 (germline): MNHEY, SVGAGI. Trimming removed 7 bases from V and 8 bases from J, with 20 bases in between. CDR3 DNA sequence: TGTGCCAGCACCCAACGGGGGGATCGCAGCGGCTACACCTTC. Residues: CASTQRGDRSGYTF.

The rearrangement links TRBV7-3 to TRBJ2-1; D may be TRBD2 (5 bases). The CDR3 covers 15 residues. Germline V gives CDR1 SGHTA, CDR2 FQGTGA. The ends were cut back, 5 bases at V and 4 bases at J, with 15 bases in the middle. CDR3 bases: TGTGCCAGCAGCGTGATAGGGCCGGGGTACAATGAGCAGTTCTTC. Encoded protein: CASSVIGPGYNEQFF.

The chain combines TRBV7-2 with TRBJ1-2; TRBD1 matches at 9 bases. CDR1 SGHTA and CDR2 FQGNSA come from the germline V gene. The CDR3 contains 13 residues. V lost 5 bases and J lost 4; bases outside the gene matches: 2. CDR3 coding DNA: TGTGCCAGCAGCGGGACAGGGAGCTATGGCTACACCTTC. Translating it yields CASSGTGSYGYTF.